Following are 10 T cell receptor beta chains from one sample sequenced in a study of shared clonotypes between healthy human individuals. Profiling relied on immunoSEQ multiplex PCR, and the TCRdb table lists in-frame clones only, not all of them. The table records roughly 2.2 million clones, 93% of them present only once. Material for sequencing was naive CD4+ T cells from PBMCs. Subset given: CD45RA+ positively selected. Receptors were obtained from a man younger than 35 in good health. Some clones in this sample may be carry-over from other donors' samples.

The chain links TRBV30 to TRBJ1-5; maybe TRBD1 (6 bases). Germline CDR1 and CDR2: GTSNPN and SVGIG (reference sequence). V shed 2 bases and J shed 2 bases, with 13 bases lying between them. The CDR3 sequence is 15 residues long. CDR3 sequence: CAWSRGFVGNQPQHF. The DNA for the CDR3 is TGTGCCTGGAGTAGGGGGTTTGTTGGCAATCAGCCCCAGCATTTT.

The J gene is TRBJ2-7, the V gene TRBV5-1, with TRBD2 matching over 12 bases. The CDR3 spans 16 residues. CDR1 SGHRS and CDR2 YFSETQ come from the germline V gene. The V and J ends lost 3 bases and 2 bases, in that order; junction bases with no gene match: 6. This CDR3 reads CASSWILAGGTYEQYF. CDR3 DNA sequence: TGCGCCAGCAGCTGGATACTAGCGGGAGGCACCTACGAGCAGTACTTC.

V usage is TRBV5-6 and J usage is TRBJ1-6; D is uncertain. The CDR3 is made up of 16 amino acids. Between the trimmed V and J ends, which lost 1 base and 0 bases, there was a span of 8 bases. Germline CDR1 and CDR2: SGHDT and YYEEEE. CDR3 DNA: TGTGCCAGCAGCTTGATCGGGCGCTCCTATAATTCACCCCTCCACTTT. This translates into CASSLIGRSYNSPLHF.

The sample holds one count of this clone. The genes are TRBV7-6 and TRBJ2-7, with a tentative D call TRBD2 (6 bases). The CDR3 totals 16 residues. The germline V gene encodes CDR1 SGHVS and CDR2 FNYEAQ. V gave up 2 bases and J gave up 2 bases, with 16 bases separating them. CDR3 region: CASSLPPGLTPYEQYF. As DNA, the CDR3 is TGTGCCAGCAGCTTACCCCCGGGACTTACGCCCTACGAGCAGTACTTC.

The V call is TRBV6-6, the J call TRBJ2-2, with 9 bases lining up with TRBD1. CDR1 and CDR2 (germline): MNHNY, SVGAGI (reference sequence). The CDR3 spans 15 residues. J was trimmed by 7 bases and V by 4 bases; bases with no gene match: 7. CDR3 DNA: TGTGCCAGCAGTTCCTACAGGGGGCCCGTCGGGGAGCTGTTTTTT. It is translated as CASSSYRGPVGELFF.

This chain joins TRBV10-3 and TRBJ1-5; tentatively, D is TRBD1 (6 bases). The CDR3 has 14 amino acids. CDR1 ENHRY and CDR2 SYGVKD come from the germline V gene. The V end lost 10 bases, the J end lost 3 bases, and 16 bases lay between the germline ends. The CDR3 bases are TGTGCCACAACTCCAGGGGTGTACAATCAGCCCCAGCATTTT. It specifies CATTPGVYNQPQHF.

CDR3 residues: CASSYSRAENYGYTF. The CDR3 region has the DNA TGTGCCAGCAGTTACTCGAGGGCCGAAAACTATGGCTACACCTTC. V and J are TRBV6-5 and TRBJ1-2; D is uncertain. Germline lookup yields CDR1 MNHEY and CDR2 SVGAGI. The CDR3 sequence is 15 residues long. V was pared by 0 bases and J by 2 bases, with 10 bases between.

Points on this clone: One end of the junction does not line up with germline, which may come from a read error. The chain joins TRBV7-2 to TRBJ1-3; tentative D call: TRBD1 (5 bases). Germline CDR1 is SGHTA and CDR2 is FQGNSA. The CDR3 loop spans 15 amino acids. The CDR3, as DNA: TGTGCCAGCAGCTTATCCGGGGGTTCTGGAAACATCATATATTTT. Amino acid sequence: CASSLSGGSGNIIYF.

The chain couples TRBV28 to TRBJ2-7, with 10 bases aligning to TRBD2. CDR1 and CDR2 (germline): MDHEN, SYDVKM. Trimming took 7 bases from V and 6 from J; bases not matched to a gene: 6. This CDR3 has 13 residues. CDR3 loop: CASNSGRPSEQYF. CDR3 nucleotides: TGTGCCAGCAATAGCGGGAGGCCCTCCGAGCAGTACTTC.

The sample holds a few counts of this clone. Other DNA sequences in the same sample also yield this CDR3. The J gene is TRBJ1-1, the V gene TRBV18, with D maybe TRBD1 (5 bases). This CDR3 region has 13 residues. The germline V gene encodes CDR1 KGHSH and CDR2 LQKENI. Between the trimmed V and J ends, which lost 2 bases and 4 bases, there was a span of 8 bases. The CDR3 DNA sequence: TGTGCCAGCTCACCAGGGCAGGGCACTGAAGCTTTCTTT. This translates into CASSPGQGTEAFF.